What follows is one T cell receptor beta chain and its context. This clonotype was seen many times. The antigen it binds to is not known. No base quality information exists; no much larger clone differs at one position. These data come from a study of regulatory T cells in long-lasting Graves disease (dated by TCRdb to the early 2020s). The study in broad terms: In the newly diagnosed Graves' disease group, patients had been taking antithyroid drugs for less than 3 months. The study was registered as a clinical trial and conducted in China. Peripheral blood TCR sequencing and RNA sequencing compared persistent Graves' disease patients with newly diagnosed Graves' disease patients. TCR sequencing covered 13 persistent and roughly 20 newly diagnosed Graves' disease patients, some 33 samples in total. General conclusions and limits of the study: As a limitation, the authors acknowledged that the small sample size may reduce accuracy. Because the primary lesion, thyroid tissue, could not be accessed, the study looked at peripheral blood alone. A larger number of public clonotypes was shared among persistent patients (over 2,500) than among newly diagnosed patients (roughly 1,000). Compared with newly diagnosed patients, patients with persistent Graves' disease had lower TCR Shannon entropy and fewer highly expanded clones, which suggests clonal expansion. Sequencing and analysis were restricted to the TCR beta chain.

Read against the paper, the sample's time point label means: newly diagnosed GD, antithyroid drugs for less than 3 months. RNA was extracted from PBMCs in TRIzol for both TCR sequencing and RNA sequencing. The diagnosis of Graves' disease followed American Thyroid Association guidelines. Patients were recruited from an endocrinology department in Xi'an, China. From each patient, approximately 9 milliliters of peripheral blood was collected into an EDTA anticoagulant tube. Ficoll Paque Plus density gradient separation was used to isolate PBMCs, and no further T cell sorting was performed. An Agilent 2100 Bioanalyzer and agarose gel were used to assess RNA quality, and a NanoDrop 2000 was used to measure RNA concentration. The library relied on multiplex PCR. TCRdb shows the sequencer as Illumina HiSeq 4000. To build TCR beta libraries, CDR3 regions were amplified by Arm-PCR using iRepertoire HTBI primers. Gel purification was performed on PCR products prior to sequencing. In the authors' own workflow: Gene usage analysis of CDR3 amino acid clonotypes used the 62 TRBV and around 14 TRBJ segments found across samples. COPE and FqMerger were used to merge filtered high-quality paired reads into contigs. BLAST was used to align contigs to IMGT TRBV, TRBD and TRBJ reference genes, with CDR3 defined following IMGT. Any clonotype with a frequency above 0.1% was counted as a highly expanded clone. Shannon entropy was used to measure repertoire diversity, and the Gini coefficient was used to measure V-J evenness. Clonotypes shared by more than one individual were considered public. The raw public reads went through TCRdb reprocessing: fastp at Q25, MiXCR clone calling, in-frame beta chains kept. Each CDR3 protein appears once, grouped with its most common genes and DNA. It is TCRdb's table, rather than the study itself, that gives the V and J calls and clone size. The sample data list almost 450,000 distinct CDR3 sequences, and roughly 15% of these were observed just once. The ten largest make up about 11% of the sample.

In addition, the sample was reused for a study of T cells in Graves' hyperthyroidism and ophthalmopathy. The second source states: A patient counted as having stable Graves' hyperthyroidism if no progression to ophthalmopathy occurred over 18 months of follow-up. Hyperthyroidism patients were newly diagnosed, with disease duration under 2 months, and aged 18 to 65 years. Patients with uncontrolled infections, other autoimmune diseases, pregnancy or lactation were excluded. Clinical symptoms, serum thyroxine and TRAb, thyroid ultrasound, and orbital computed tomography formed the basis for the diagnoses. The first round of RT-PCR for the TCR CDR3 was performed with the HTBI primer set and the Qiagen OneStep RT-PCR kit. Most expanded thyroid clonotypes (frequency above 0.001) were also detected in blood, suggesting blood repertoires may reflect thyroid immune responses. A model built on a 13 V-J signature distinguished ophthalmopathy from stable hyperthyroidism, reaching 85% to 90% sensitivity and around 82% specificity in cross-validation and 80%/75% in testing. In validation, the model predicted progression to ophthalmopathy with approximately 69% sensitivity and around 72% specificity, a median of around 6.6 months before onset. A discovery cohort of about a hundred patients, roughly 45 with Graves' ophthalmopathy and 55 to 60 with stable Graves' hyperthyroidism, was used to find distinguishing TCR V-J signatures. Prospective prediction of ophthalmopathy was tested in an independent validation cohort consisting of fewer than 20 hyperthyroidism patients and more than 15 patients who later progressed to ophthalmopathy. The 75 to 100 discovery patients were randomly divided into training and test sets at a 7:3 ratio. The study also compared thyroid tissue and blood T-cell repertoires from five or six Graves' hyperthyroidism patients. Following sampling, methimazole starting at 30 mg daily was given to hyperthyroidism patients, and high-dose intravenous methylprednisolone was given to ophthalmopathy patients. The libraries were constructed in a second round of multiplex PCR and then size-selected and purified. Libraries were sequenced paired-end with 100 bp reads on an Illumina HiSeq2000. Raw data were processed with SOAPnuke, discarding reads with adapters, uncalled bases, mean Phred below 15, or no exact constant-primer or identifier match. COPE v1.2.5 was used to merge the high-quality paired reads, and each unique nucleotide sequence was defined as a clonotype. Clonotypes were aligned to IMGT TRBV, TRBD and TRBJ reference segments using MiTCR v1.1. Analysis was restricted to V-J combinations with a frequency above 0.0001, which covered about 99% of repertoires. The TCS score was defined as the ratio of F50 (clonal expansion) to E x V (chaos), calculated using BLOSUM62-based TCRdist between CDR3 peptides within each V-J. Welch's t-statistics and random forest reduced around 510 V-J features to roughly 13, which were used in a naive Bayes classifier (R e1071). No statistical method was used to set the sample size in advance, and investigators knew the group allocation. TCR Vbeta CDR3 sequencing of 130 to 150 peripheral blood samples (43 ophthalmopathy, roughly 72 hyperthyroidism and approximately 17 progressor patients) is reported in the paper.

The sequencing here drew on peripheral blood mononuclear cells (PBMCs), taken at new diagnosis, from a patient treated with antithyroid drugs. The TCR comes from a woman under 40 with Graves disease. Donor details come from another sample of the same person, matched by shared clones.

Read as DNA, the sequence is TGTGCCAGCAGGTTACTAGCGGGGAATGCCGGGGAGCTGTTTTTT. The resulting protein is CASRLLAGNAGELFF. The receptor chain draws on TRBV2 and TRBJ2-2; TRBD2 matches 10 bases in the middle. Trimming leaves V shorter by 6 bases and J shorter by 6 bases, with the junction holding 7 bases beyond the gene matches. For CDR1 and CDR2, the germline V gene lists SNHLY and FYNNEI. The CDR3 starts with the cysteine, ends with the phenylalanine, and has 15 residues. Kept here is only the CDR3 DNA, which spans 45 bases and is read in frame from base 1.